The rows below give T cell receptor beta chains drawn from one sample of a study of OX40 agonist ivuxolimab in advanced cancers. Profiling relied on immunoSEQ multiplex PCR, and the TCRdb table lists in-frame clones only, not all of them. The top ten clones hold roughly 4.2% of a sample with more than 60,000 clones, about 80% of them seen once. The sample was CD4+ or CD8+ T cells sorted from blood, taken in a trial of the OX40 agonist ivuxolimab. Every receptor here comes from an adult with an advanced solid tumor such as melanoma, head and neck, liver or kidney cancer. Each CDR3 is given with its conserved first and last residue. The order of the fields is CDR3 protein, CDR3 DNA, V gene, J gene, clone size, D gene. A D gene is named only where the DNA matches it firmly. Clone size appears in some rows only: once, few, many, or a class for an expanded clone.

CASSVFGVTSDTGELFF	TGTGCCAGTAGTGTCTTCGGGGTAACGTCGGACACCGGGGAGCTGTTTTTT	TRBV19	TRBJ2-2	NA	NA
CATRTGNSPLHF	TGTGCCACAAGGACAGGGAATTCACCCCTCCACTTT	TRBV10-3	TRBJ1-6	NA	TRBD1
CASSRQGGSYNEQFF	TGTGCCAGCAGTAGACAGGGCGGCTCCTACAATGAGCAGTTCTTC	TRBV2	TRBJ2-1	NA	TRBD1
CASSLTDNYGYTF	TGTGCCAGCAGCTTGACAGATAACTATGGCTACACCTTC	TRBV5-4	TRBJ1-2	NA	NA
CASRSTGLETQYF	TGTGCCAGCAGGTCCACAGGGCTTGAGACCCAGTACTTC	TRBV6-5	TRBJ2-5	once	NA
CASSIDQWGYGYTF	TGTGCCAGTAGTATAGACCAGTGGGGGTATGGCTACACCTTC	TRBV19	TRBJ1-2	NA	NA
CASSPRVQAAVQYF	TGTGCCAGTAGTCCCAGGGTCCAGGCAGCAGTGCAGTACTTC	TRBV19	TRBJ2-7	NA	NA
CASSQDRTRSSGNTIYF	TGCGCCAGCAGCCAAGATAGGACAAGGAGCTCTGGAAACACCATATATTTT	TRBV4-1	TRBJ1-3	NA	NA
CASSRGDKPNYGYTF	TGCGCCAGCAGCCGAGGGGACAAGCCCAACTATGGCTACACCTTC	TRBV5-1	TRBJ1-2	NA	NA
CASSRNRGVTEAFF	TGTGCCAGCTCACGGAACAGGGGAGTAACTGAAGCTTTCTTT	TRBV6-1	TRBJ1-1	NA	TRBD1
CASSERQIYTF	TGTGCCAGCAGTGAACGACAGATCTACACCTTC	TRBV6-1	TRBJ1-2	NA	NA
CASSPHSGRNTEAFF	TGTGCCAGCAGCCCACACTCCGGCAGGAACACTGAAGCTTTCTTT	TRBV7-2	TRBJ1-1	once	NA
CASRGTDAYEQYF	TGTGCCAGCAGGGGGACCGATGCCTACGAGCAGTACTTC	TRBV4-2	TRBJ2-7	few	NA
CASSLGNTGDYGYTF	TGTGCCAGCAGCTTAGGCAACACAGGGGACTATGGCTACACCTTC	TRBV7-6	TRBJ1-2	NA	TRBD1
CASSSPRGETQYF	TGTGCCAGCAGTTCCCCCCGGGGAGAGACCCAGTACTTC	TRBV6-6	TRBJ2-5	NA	NA
CASSELSSSIYF	TGTGCCAGCAGTGAACTGTCCAGTTCCATTTACTTC	TRBV25-1	TRBJ2-7	NA	NA
CASAMDRARGYTF	TGTGCCAGCGCCATGGACAGGGCTCGGGGCTACACCTTC	TRBV6-5	TRBJ1-2	few	TRBD1
CASSPRQGNQPQHF	TGTGCCAGCAGTCCCCGGCAGGGCAATCAGCCCCAGCATTTT	TRBV27	TRBJ1-5	NA	NA
CASSLGGNTIYF	TGTGCCAGCAGCTTAGGTGGAAACACCATATATTTT	TRBV7-8	TRBJ1-3	NA	NA
CASSQGVQKTQYF	TGTGCCAGCAGCCAGGGGGTCCAGAAGACCCAGTACTTC	TRBV11-2	TRBJ2-5	NA	TRBD1
CASSLELAGPLQETQYF	TGTGCCAGCAGCTTGGAGCTAGCGGGTCCGCTCCAAGAGACCCAGTACTTC	TRBV5-4	TRBJ2-5	NA	TRBD2
CASSPSGTEKLFF	TGTGCCAGCTCACCGTCCGGGACCGAAAAACTGTTTTTT	TRBV18	TRBJ1-4	NA	NA
CASSLPPGTGFYEQYF	TGTGCCAGTAGTCTCCCTCCCGGGACAGGATTCTACGAGCAGTACTTC	TRBV19	TRBJ2-7	few	TRBD1
CASTFGPFGVGANVLTF	TGTGCCAGCACTTTTGGACCATTCGGGGTCGGGGCCAACGTCCTGACTTTC	TRBV9	TRBJ2-6	NA	NA
CASSLGQGDGSPLHF	TGTGCCAGCAGCTTGGGGCAGGGGGATGGTTCACCCCTCCACTTT	TRBV5-4	TRBJ1-6	few	TRBD1
CASSMMGLGVGGQETQYF	TGTGCCAGTAGTATGATGGGTCTGGGGGTCGGCGGGCAAGAGACCCAGTACTTC	TRBV19	TRBJ2-5	NA	NA
CASSPPSQGTTGELFF	TGTGCCAGCTCACCACCCAGTCAGGGGACCACCGGGGAGCTGTTTTTT	TRBV18	TRBJ2-2	NA	NA
CASSSLGGHTEAFF	TGCGCCAGCAGCTCGTTGGGGGGGCACACTGAAGCTTTCTTT	TRBV5-1	TRBJ1-1	NA	NA
CASSSQGVLNGYTF	TGTGCCAGTAGTTCGCAGGGGGTATTGAATGGCTACACCTTC	TRBV19	TRBJ1-2	NA	TRBD1